The rows below give T cell receptor beta chains drawn from one sample of a study of blood T cell repertoires in COVID-19. Clones were sequenced by immunoSEQ multiplex PCR, and TCRdb holds only the in-frame ones, with some missing. Among about 290,000 clones listed, approximately 89% were seen once. Sequenced: peripheral blood. The source is a woman aged 25 to 45 with COVID-19, enrolled during active disease. Each CDR3 is given with its conserved first and last residue. The D gene is left open where the match is weak.

d_gene: TRBD2; j_gene: TRBJ2-3; v_gene: TRBV19; CDR3aa: CASSIFSGGTTDTQYF; CDR3nt: TGTGCCAGTAGTATTTTTAGCGGGGGGACGACAGATACGCAGTATTTT
d_gene: TRBD1; j_gene: TRBJ1-4; v_gene: TRBV23-1; CDR3aa: CASRKMAGQINEKLFF; CDR3nt: TGCGCCAGCAGAAAAATGGCGGGACAGATTAATGAAAAACTGTTTTTT
d_gene: NA; j_gene: TRBJ1-3; v_gene: TRBV7-9; CDR3aa: CASTNGLGTGNTIYF; CDR3nt: TGTGCCAGCACAAACGGGTTGGGTACTGGAAACACCATATATTTT
d_gene: NA; j_gene: TRBJ2-5; v_gene: TRBV3-1/TRBV3-2; CDR3aa: CASREAGLEETQYF; CDR3nt: TGTGCCAGCAGGGAGGCGGGACTCGAAGAGACCCAGTACTTC
d_gene: NA; j_gene: TRBJ2-6; v_gene: TRBV27; CDR3aa: CASSLEGYGGANVLTF; CDR3nt: TGTGCCAGCAGTTTGGAGGGGTACGGTGGGGCCAACGTCCTGACTTTC
d_gene: NA; j_gene: TRBJ1-2; v_gene: TRBV12-5; CDR3aa: CASGLLHSCF; CDR3nt: TGTGCTAGTGGTTTGCTCCACAGCTGCTTC
d_gene: TRBD1; j_gene: TRBJ2-2; v_gene: TRBV5-1; CDR3aa: CASNDRDNSNTGELFF; CDR3nt: TGCGCCAGCAACGACAGGGACAATTCGAACACCGGGGAGCTGTTTTTT
d_gene: TRBD2; j_gene: TRBJ2-3; v_gene: TRBV4-1; CDR3aa: CASSLSGAYTDTQYF; CDR3nt: TGCGCCAGCAGTCTTAGCGGGGCGTACACAGATACGCAGTATTTT
d_gene: NA; j_gene: TRBJ2-5; v_gene: TRBV4-2; CDR3aa: CASSHGRGGETQYF; CDR3nt: TGTGCCAGCAGCCATGGGAGGGGGGGAGAGACCCAGTACTTC
d_gene: TRBD1; j_gene: TRBJ2-1; v_gene: TRBV19; CDR3aa: CASSYRDRGVNEQFF; CDR3nt: TGTGCCAGTAGTTACCGGGACAGGGGGGTGAATGAGCAGTTCTTC
d_gene: TRBD2; j_gene: TRBJ2-7; v_gene: TRBV27; CDR3aa: CATGLAGGPSYEQYF; CDR3nt: TGTGCCACTGGACTAGCGGGGGGCCCCTCCTACGAGCAGTACTTC
d_gene: TRBD1; j_gene: TRBJ1-1; v_gene: TRBV2; CDR3aa: CASSEGGTGGTEAFF; CDR3nt: TGTGCCAGCAGTGAAGGGGGGACAGGTGGGACTGAAGCTTTCTTT
d_gene: TRBD1; j_gene: TRBJ1-1; v_gene: TRBV27; CDR3aa: CASSLRQGNTEAFF; CDR3nt: TGTGCCAGCAGCCTCCGACAGGGCAACACTGAAGCTTTCTTT
d_gene: NA; j_gene: TRBJ2-1; v_gene: TRBV4-1; CDR3aa: CASSQSPRKLGENEQFF; CDR3nt: TGCGCCAGCAGCCAATCGCCCCGTAAACTAGGAGAAAATGAGCAGTTCTTC
d_gene: TRBD1; j_gene: TRBJ2-7; v_gene: TRBV5-8; CDR3aa: CANSDRGLDEQYF; CDR3nt: TGTGCCAACTCGGACAGGGGGCTTGACGAGCAGTACTTC
d_gene: NA; j_gene: TRBJ1-1; v_gene: TRBV5-1; CDR3aa: CASSLEGAEAFF; CDR3nt: TGCGCCAGCAGCTTGGAGGGAGCTGAAGCTTTCTTT
d_gene: TRBD2; j_gene: TRBJ2-7; v_gene: TRBV5-4; CDR3aa: CASSLAPREGEQYF; CDR3nt: TGTGCCAGCAGCTTGGCCCCCAGGGAGGGGGAGCAGTACTTC
d_gene: TRBD1; j_gene: TRBJ2-7; v_gene: TRBV5-4; CDR3aa: CASSGRQGAGEQYF; CDR3nt: TGTGCCAGCAGCGGCCGACAGGGGGCAGGCGAGCAGTACTTC